A single sample is the source of the 27 T cell receptor beta chains below, sequenced in a study of vaccination effects on CD4 cells after COVID-19. In the ViraFEST assay, antigen-specific CD4+ clonotypes were identified by expansion after peptide-pool stimulation. Isolating CD4+ T cells followed 9 to 10 days of culture. Each participant received a vaccine that was either BNT162b2 or mRNA-1273, given as two doses. These receptors have no known antigen. Profiled with immunoSEQ multiplex PCR; TCRdb holds only in-frame clones, not every one. The sample records fewer than 90,000 clones, 60% to 85% being singletons. The material was CD4+ T cells from PBMCs cultured with HCoV-OC43 spike peptides, obtained after COVID-19 vaccination. Regarding subset: HCoV-OC43 spike overlapping peptide pool stimulation. The receptors originated from a human donor who received a COVID-19 vaccine.

The V and J genes are TRBV6-4 and TRBJ1-2, with D uncertain. V lost 8 bases and J 8 bases, leaving 24 bases between the germline ends. CDR1 is MRHNA, CDR2 SNTAGT, per germline. This CDR3 contains 15 residues. As DNA, the CDR3 is TGTGCCAGCTCCCGAGGTGGCAGAGACCTTGTCGGCTACACCTTC. Encoded protein: CASSRGGRDLVGYTF.

The gene calls are TRBV18 and TRBJ2-2, with unresolved D. The CDR3 consists of 13 residues. Looked up from germline, CDR1 is KGHSH and CDR2 is LQKENI. The V end lost 3 bases, the J end lost 7 bases, and 9 bases lay between the germline ends. This CDR3 is CASSPRPGGELFF. Written as DNA, the CDR3 is TGTGCCAGCTCACCGCGACCTGGCGGGGAGCTGTTTTTT.

In its sample, this clone was seen a few times. The chain combines TRBV6-6 with TRBJ2-7; D gene uncertain. CDR1 MNHNY and CDR2 SVGAGI come from the germline V gene (reference sequence). This CDR3 contains 14 residues. Trimming removed 2 bases at V and 2 bases at J, with 10 bases between. CDR3 protein: CASSYLPTAYEQYV. As DNA, the CDR3 is TGTGCCAGCAGTTACCTCCCGACGGCCTACGAGCAGTACGTC.

The gene calls are TRBV18 and TRBJ2-1, with 8 nucleotides matching TRBD2. The trim removed 4 bases at V and 3 bases at J, leaving 11 bases unmatched. The germline V gene encodes CDR1 KGHSH and CDR2 LQKENI. The CDR3 loop spans 17 amino acids. The CDR3 DNA is TGTGCCAGCTCACGAACGGGCCCCGGGGGGGACTACAATGAGCAGTTCTTC. Encoded protein: CASSRTGPGGDYNEQFF.

The chain is built from TRBV7-2 and TRBJ2-5; D possibly uses TRBD1 or TRBD2 (6 bases each). The V and J ends lost 0 bases and 5 bases respectively, with 10 bases between them. The CDR3 is 14 amino acids. The germline V gene has CDR1 SGHTA and CDR2 FQGNSA. The CDR3 coding sequence is TGTGCCAGCAGCTTAGCGGGGGGCGGGGAGACCCAGTACTTC. Its protein product is CASSLAGGGETQYF.

The chain is built from TRBV18 and TRBJ1-6; TRBD1 matches at 7 bases. This CDR3 contains 15 residues. J gave up 4 bases and V 3 bases, and 3 bases lay outside the gene matches. The germline CDR1 and CDR2 sequences are KGHSH and LQKENI. DNA of the CDR3: TGTGCCAGCTCACCTAACAGGGGATATAATTCACCCCTCCACTTT. Amino acids: CASSPNRGYNSPLHF.

V usage is TRBV11-2 and J usage is TRBJ1-5, with D hard to call. V lost 6 bases and J 4 bases, leaving 10 bases between the germline ends. In germline, CDR1 is SGHAT, CDR2 FQNNGV. The CDR3 spans 13 residues. This CDR3 reads CASRFGWNQPQHF. In nucleotides, the CDR3 is TGTGCCAGCAGGTTTGGATGGAATCAGCCCCAGCATTTT.

This clone was observed a few times. J is TRBJ2-1 and V is TRBV5-6; maybe TRBD1 (5 bases). Germline CDR1 is SGHDT and CDR2 is YYEEEE. The V end was cut by 2 bases, the J end by 4 bases, with 7 bases between. The CDR3 has 13 amino acids. The CDR3 reads CASSFQGYNEQFF. The CDR3 DNA sequence: TGTGCCAGCAGCTTTCAGGGATACAATGAGCAGTTCTTC.

The chain carries TRBV29-1 and TRBJ2-4; possibly TRBD1 or TRBD2 for D (5 bases each). CDR1 and CDR2 (germline): SQVTM, ANQGSEA. The V end was cut by 0 bases, the J end by 14 bases, with 11 bases between. The CDR3 has 11 residues. The CDR3 DNA reads TGCAGCGTTGAAGACGGGACGGGGAAGTACTTC. It codes for CSVEDGTGKYF.

This chain uses TRBV6-5 with TRBJ2-2; D is undetermined. The CDR3 runs to 13 residues. Germline V gene sequence: CDR1 MNHEY, CDR2 SVGAGI. V was clipped by 1 base and J by 6 bases, with 6 bases between them. This chain's CDR3 is CASSYLRSGELFF. The DNA for the CDR3 is TGTGCCAGCAGTTACTTGCGATCCGGGGAGCTGTTTTTT.

This chain links TRBV5-1 with TRBJ2-3; possible D gene TRBD2, 6 bases. Trimming took off 4 bases at V and 1 base at J, with 13 bases between the two ends. The CDR3 is 15 amino acids. Germline CDR1 SGHRS, CDR2 YFSETQ. The CDR3 sequence: CASSPSSGGTDTQYF. CDR3 coding DNA: TGCGCCAGCAGCCCGAGCTCGGGGGGCACAGATACGCAGTATTTT.

CDR3 sequence reads: CASSFDSTNTEAFF. The CDR3 region has the DNA TGTGCCAGCAGTTTCGACAGTACTAACACTGAAGCTTTCTTT. The rearrangement uses TRBV6-5 and TRBJ1-1; the D gene is possibly TRBD1 (5 bases). The CDR3 is 14 residues long. Trimming pared 4 bases from V and 2 bases from J, leaving 11 bases between. CDR1 and CDR2 from the germline V gene are MNHEY and SVGAGI.

The sample holds one count of this clone. The chain couples TRBV14 to TRBJ2-7; possible D gene TRBD2, 6 bases. V was clipped by 2 bases and J by 6 bases, with 11 bases between them. In germline, CDR1 is SGHDN, CDR2 FVKESK. This CDR3 has 13 residues. In DNA form, the CDR3 reads TGTGCCAGCAGCCAATTTGGGGGAGGCGAGCAGTACGTC. Translated, it gives CASSQFGGGEQYV.

This chain connects TRBV18 to TRBJ1-1; TRBD1 aligns across 7 bases. The CDR3 loop spans 14 amino acids. V was pared by 5 bases and J by 0 bases, with 3 bases of the junction left unmatched. CDR1 is KGHSH, CDR2 LQKENI, per germline. The CDR3 DNA reads TGTGCCAGCTCATCACAGGGGATGAACACTGAAGCTTTCTTT. Its translation is CASSSQGMNTEAFF.

This clone was counted between two and nine times. The gene calls are TRBV7-2 and TRBJ2-6; D call uncertain. Germline V gene sequence: CDR1 SGHTA, CDR2 FQGNSA. V lost 8 bases and J 0 bases, leaving 14 bases between the germline ends. The CDR3 runs to 16 residues. CDR3 sequence: CASGPHRVSGANVLTF. CDR3 DNA sequence: TGTGCCAGCGGGCCCCACAGAGTCTCTGGGGCCAACGTCCTGACTTTC.

CDR3 region: CASSATGGYEQYV. The CDR3 DNA reads TGCGCCAGCAGCGCCACAGGGGGCTACGAGCAGTACGTC. V usage is TRBV5-1 and J usage is TRBJ2-7, with TRBD1 matching 8 bases. The junction had 3 bases not matched to a gene; V was cut back by 4 bases and J by 3 bases. From germline, CDR1 is SGHRS and CDR2 YFSETQ. The CDR3 has 13 residues.

V and J are TRBV29-1 and TRBJ1-5, with no clear D. From germline, CDR1 is SQVTM and CDR2 ANQGSEA. V lost 1 base and J 7 bases, leaving 8 bases between the germline ends. This CDR3 comprises 12 residues. Here the CDR3 reads CSVEVGGQPQHF. The CDR3 DNA is TGCAGCGTTGAAGTGGGAGGGCAGCCCCAGCATTTT.

The V call is TRBV4-1, the J call TRBJ2-1, with D perhaps given as TRBD1 or TRBD2 (5 bases each). Germline V lookup: CDR1 MGHRA, CDR2 YSYEKL. The CDR3 has 16 amino acids. The germline V and J ends were trimmed by 3 bases and 4 bases, with 16 bases remaining between them. The CDR3 DNA reads as TGCGCCAGCAGCCATCCCGGGACGGACCGATACAATGAGCAGTTCTTC. As protein: CASSHPGTDRYNEQFF.

The chain's CDR3 is CASSLGQGTYGYTF. CDR3 nucleotide sequence: TGTGCCAGCAGCTTAGGGCAGGGGACCTATGGCTACACCTTC. The rearrangement links TRBV7-9 to TRBJ1-2, with D possibly matching TRBD1 (6 bases). Germline lookup yields CDR1 SEHNR and CDR2 FQNEAQ (reference sequence). Between the trimmed V and J ends, which lost 1 base and 4 bases, there was a span of 10 bases. The CDR3 runs to 14 residues.

The chain employs TRBV12-5 and TRBJ1-3; tentatively, D is TRBD1 (5 bases). The CDR3 contains 16 residues. V was clipped by 6 bases and J by 0 bases, with 15 bases between them. Germline values: CDR1 LGHNT, CDR2 FRNRAP. The CDR3 reads CASGKQAEISGNTIYF. The CDR3 coding sequence is TGTGCTAGTGGGAAACAGGCCGAGATCTCTGGAAACACCATATATTTT.

The V call is TRBV24-1, the J call TRBJ2-1; 9 nucleotides agree with TRBD1. The CDR3 runs 16 residues. Trimming at V came to 4 bases and at J to 5 bases, leaving 8 bases not matched to a gene. Germline V gene data show CDR1 as KGHDR and CDR2 as SFDVKD. The CDR3 reads CATSDPTGGVDNEQFF. CDR3 nucleotide sequence: TGTGCCACCAGTGACCCGACAGGGGGAGTCGACAATGAGCAGTTCTTC.

The J gene is TRBJ1-2, the V gene TRBV19; no definite D call. V lost 4 bases and J lost 8, with 11 bases in between. CDR1 is LNHDA and CDR2 is SQIVND in the germline V gene (reference sequence). CDR3 length: 12 amino acids. The CDR3 DNA sequence: TGTGCCAGTAGTAGTGGGAAGGGCGGCTACACCTTC. Its protein is CASSSGKGGYTF.

The V and J genes are TRBV2 and TRBJ2-2; TRBD1 is a possible D gene (6 bases). The V gene lost 5 bases and the J gene lost 2 bases, with 15 bases spanning the gap. The CDR3 is 16 amino acids. The germline gives CDR1 SNHLY, CDR2 FYNNEI. The DNA of the CDR3 is TGTGCCAGCAGTTCAGGGGTCAGTTTCAACACCGGGGAGCTGTTTTTT. As protein: CASSSGVSFNTGELFF.

The chain recombines TRBV7-3 with TRBJ2-1; a possible D gene is TRBD2 (5 bases). CDR3 size: 17 residues. Trimming removed 5 bases from V and 0 bases from J, with 17 bases in between. Germline CDR1 SGHTA, CDR2 FQGTGA. CDR3 region: CASSPAEMGASYNEQFF. CDR3 nucleotides: TGTGCCAGCAGCCCAGCGGAGATGGGAGCCTCCTACAATGAGCAGTTCTTC. Complete variable domain (other parts from reference TRBV7-3 and TRBJ2-1): GAGVSQTPSNKVTEKGKYVELRCDPISGHTALYWYRQSLGQGPEFLIYFQGTGAADDSGLPNDRFFAVRPEGSVSTLKIQRTERGDSAVYLCASSPAEMGASYNEQFFGPGTRLTVL.

V usage is TRBV29-1 and J usage is TRBJ2-7, with 9 bases aligning to TRBD1. V was pared by 4 bases and J by 5 bases, with 6 bases of the junction left unmatched. The CDR3 runs to 13 residues. The V gene's germline CDR1 is SQVTM and CDR2 ANQGSEA. The CDR3 sequence: CSVARDREHEQYV. The CDR3 DNA sequence: TGCAGCGTTGCTCGGGACAGGGAGCACGAGCAGTACGTC.

This clone was counted only a few times. This sequence joins TRBV7-3 and TRBJ1-3, with D unclear. V was pared by 0 bases and J by 1 base, with 1 base between. This CDR3 comprises 13 residues. CDR1 is SGHTA and CDR2 is FQGTGA in the germline V gene. The CDR3 sequence is CASSLTSGNTIYF. CDR3 coding DNA: TGTGCCAGCAGCTTAACGTCTGGAAACACCATATATTTT.

The chain is built from TRBV7-8 and TRBJ2-1; 7 bases match TRBD2. V shed 1 base and J 8 bases; nucleotides not matched to a gene: 11. This CDR3 has 16 amino acids. Germline-derived CDR1 and CDR2 are SGHVS and FQNEAQ. The CDR3 region has the DNA TGTGCCAGCAGCTTAGGTCAAGGCGGGGGTATCCATGAGCAGTTCTTC. Amino acid sequence: CASSLGQGGGIHEQFF. Drawing the rest from reference TRBV7-8 and TRBJ2-1, the complete variable domain is GAGVSQSPRYKVAKRGQDVALRCDPISGHVSLFWYQQALGQGPEFLTYFQNEAQLDKSGLPSDRFFAERPEGSVSTLKIQRTQQEDSAVYLCASSLGQGGGIHEQFFGPGTRLTVL.